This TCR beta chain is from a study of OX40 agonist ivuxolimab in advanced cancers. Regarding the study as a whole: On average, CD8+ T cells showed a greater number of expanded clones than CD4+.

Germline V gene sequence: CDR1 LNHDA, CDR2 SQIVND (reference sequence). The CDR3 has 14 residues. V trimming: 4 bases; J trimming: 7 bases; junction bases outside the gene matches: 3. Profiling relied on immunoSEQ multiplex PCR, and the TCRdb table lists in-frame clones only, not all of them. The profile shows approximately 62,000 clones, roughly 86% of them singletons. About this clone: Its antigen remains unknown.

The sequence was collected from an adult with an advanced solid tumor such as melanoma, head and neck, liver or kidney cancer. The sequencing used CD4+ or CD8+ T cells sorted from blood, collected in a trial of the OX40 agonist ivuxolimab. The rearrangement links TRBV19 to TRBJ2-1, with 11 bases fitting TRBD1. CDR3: CASSTRDRGNEQFF. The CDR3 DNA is TGTGCCAGTAGTACCCGGGACAGGGGGAATGAGCAGTTCTTC. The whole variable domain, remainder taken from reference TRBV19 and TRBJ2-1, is DGGITQSPKYLFRKEGQNVTLSCEQNLNHDAMYWYRQDPGQGLRLIYYSQIVNDFQKGDIAEGYSVSREKKESFPLTVTSAQKNPTAFYLCASSTRDRGNEQFFGPGTRLTVL.